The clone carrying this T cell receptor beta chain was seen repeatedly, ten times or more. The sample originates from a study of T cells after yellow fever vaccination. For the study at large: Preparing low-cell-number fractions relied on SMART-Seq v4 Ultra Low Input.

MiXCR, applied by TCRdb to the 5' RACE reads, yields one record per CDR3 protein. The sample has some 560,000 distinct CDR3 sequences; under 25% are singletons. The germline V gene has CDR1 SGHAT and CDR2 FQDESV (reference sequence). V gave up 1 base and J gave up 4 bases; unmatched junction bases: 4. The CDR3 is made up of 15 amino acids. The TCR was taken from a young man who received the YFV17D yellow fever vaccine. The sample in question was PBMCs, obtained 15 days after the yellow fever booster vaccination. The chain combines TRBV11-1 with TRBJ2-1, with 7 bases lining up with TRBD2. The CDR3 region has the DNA TGTGCCAGCAGCTTAGAGGCTAGCGGTTACAATGAGCAGTTCTTC. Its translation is CASSLEASGYNEQFF.